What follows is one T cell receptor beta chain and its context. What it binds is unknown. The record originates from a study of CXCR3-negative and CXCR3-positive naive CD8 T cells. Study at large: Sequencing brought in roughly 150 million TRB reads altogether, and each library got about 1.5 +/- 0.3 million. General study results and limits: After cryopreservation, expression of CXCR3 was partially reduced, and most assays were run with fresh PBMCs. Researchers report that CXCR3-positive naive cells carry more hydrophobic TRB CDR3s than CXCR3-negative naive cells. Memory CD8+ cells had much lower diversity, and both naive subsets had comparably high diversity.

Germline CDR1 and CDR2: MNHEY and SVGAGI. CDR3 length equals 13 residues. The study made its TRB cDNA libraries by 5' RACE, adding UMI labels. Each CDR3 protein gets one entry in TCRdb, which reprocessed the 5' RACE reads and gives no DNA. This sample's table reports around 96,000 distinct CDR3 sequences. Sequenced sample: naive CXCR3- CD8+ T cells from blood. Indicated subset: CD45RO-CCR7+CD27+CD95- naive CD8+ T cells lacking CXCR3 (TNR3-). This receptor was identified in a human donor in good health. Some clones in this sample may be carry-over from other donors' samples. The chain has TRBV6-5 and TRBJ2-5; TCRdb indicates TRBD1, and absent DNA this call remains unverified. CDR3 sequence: CASTPQGSETQYF.